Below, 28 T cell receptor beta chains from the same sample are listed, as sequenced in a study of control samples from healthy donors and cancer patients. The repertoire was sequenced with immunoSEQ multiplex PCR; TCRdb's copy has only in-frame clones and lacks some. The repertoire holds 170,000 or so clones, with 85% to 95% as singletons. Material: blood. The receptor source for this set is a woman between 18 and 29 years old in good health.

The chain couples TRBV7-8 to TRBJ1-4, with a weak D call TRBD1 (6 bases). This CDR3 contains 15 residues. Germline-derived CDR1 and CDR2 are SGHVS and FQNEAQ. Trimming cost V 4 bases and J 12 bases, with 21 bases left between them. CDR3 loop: CASSSGQPLREQLFF. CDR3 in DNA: TGTGCCAGCAGCTCAGGACAGCCCCTTAGGGAGCAACTGTTTTTT.

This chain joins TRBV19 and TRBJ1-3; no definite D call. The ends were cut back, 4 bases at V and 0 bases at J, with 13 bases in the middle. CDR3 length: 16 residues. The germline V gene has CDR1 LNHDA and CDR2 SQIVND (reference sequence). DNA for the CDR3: TGTGCCAGTAGTAAATTTGAGGCCAGCTCTGGAAACACCATATATTTT. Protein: CASSKFEASSGNTIYF.

The DNA for the CDR3 is TGTGCCAGTAGTTCCTGGACACCGTATAGCAATCAGCCCCAGCATTTT. Translated: CASSSWTPYSNQPQHF. V and J are TRBV19 and TRBJ1-5, with a weak D call TRBD1 (5 bases). The CDR3 has 16 residues. Germline values: CDR1 LNHDA, CDR2 SQIVND (reference sequence). V dropped 5 bases and J dropped 0 bases, with 14 bases sitting between them.

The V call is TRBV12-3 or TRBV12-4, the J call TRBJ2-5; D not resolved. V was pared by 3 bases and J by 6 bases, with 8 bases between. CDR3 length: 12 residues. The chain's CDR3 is CASSLLEKTQYF. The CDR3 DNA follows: TGTGCCAGCAGTTTGCTAGAGAAGACCCAGTACTTC.

CDR3 in DNA: TGTGCCAGCAGCTTAGGAGGCGATGAGCAGTTCTTC. This gives the protein CASSLGGDEQFF. The chain is built from TRBV11-2 and TRBJ2-1; the D is unclear. The CDR3 totals 12 residues. Germline loops: CDR1 SGHAT, CDR2 FQNNGV. Between the trimmed V and J ends, which lost 1 base and 8 bases, there was a span of 6 bases.

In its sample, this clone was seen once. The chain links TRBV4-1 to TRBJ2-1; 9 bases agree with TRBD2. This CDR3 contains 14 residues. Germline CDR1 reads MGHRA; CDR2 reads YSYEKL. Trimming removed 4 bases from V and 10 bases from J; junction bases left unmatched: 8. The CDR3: CASSRSGTSNEQFF. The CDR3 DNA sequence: TGCGCCAGCAGCCGATCCGGGACTAGCAACGAGCAGTTCTTC.

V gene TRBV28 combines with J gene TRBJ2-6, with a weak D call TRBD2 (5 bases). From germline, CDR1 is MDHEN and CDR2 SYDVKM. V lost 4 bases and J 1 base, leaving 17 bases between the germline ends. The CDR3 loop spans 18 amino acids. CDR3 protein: CASSSHNGGGSGANVLTF. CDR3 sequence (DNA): TGTGCCAGCAGTTCTCACAACGGCGGAGGATCTGGGGCCAACGTCCTGACTTTC.

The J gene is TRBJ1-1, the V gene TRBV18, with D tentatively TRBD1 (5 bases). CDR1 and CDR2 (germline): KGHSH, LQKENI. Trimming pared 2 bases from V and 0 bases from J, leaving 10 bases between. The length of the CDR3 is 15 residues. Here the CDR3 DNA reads TGTGCCAGCTCACCAACCGGGGCCATGAACACTGAAGCTTTCTTT. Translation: CASSPTGAMNTEAFF.

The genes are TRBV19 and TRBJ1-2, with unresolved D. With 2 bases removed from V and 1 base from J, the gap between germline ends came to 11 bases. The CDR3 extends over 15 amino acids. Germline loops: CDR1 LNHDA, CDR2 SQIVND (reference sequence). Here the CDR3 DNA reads TGTGCCAGTAGTATACTCCCCCCGGATAACTATGGCTACACCTTC. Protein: CASSILPPDNYGYTF.

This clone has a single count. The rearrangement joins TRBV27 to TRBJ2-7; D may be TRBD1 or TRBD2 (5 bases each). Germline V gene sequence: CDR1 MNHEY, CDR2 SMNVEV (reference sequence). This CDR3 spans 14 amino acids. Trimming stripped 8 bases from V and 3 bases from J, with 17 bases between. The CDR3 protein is CASHKGTEDYEQYF. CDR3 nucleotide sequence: TGTGCCAGCCATAAGGGGACCGAAGACTACGAGCAGTACTTC.

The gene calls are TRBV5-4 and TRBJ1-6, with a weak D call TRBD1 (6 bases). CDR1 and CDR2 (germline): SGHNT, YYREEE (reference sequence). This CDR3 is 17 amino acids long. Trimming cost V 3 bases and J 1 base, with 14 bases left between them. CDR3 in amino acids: CASSSTGGASYNSPLHF. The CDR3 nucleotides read TGTGCCAGCAGCTCAACGGGGGGCGCATCCTATAATTCACCCCTCCACTTT.

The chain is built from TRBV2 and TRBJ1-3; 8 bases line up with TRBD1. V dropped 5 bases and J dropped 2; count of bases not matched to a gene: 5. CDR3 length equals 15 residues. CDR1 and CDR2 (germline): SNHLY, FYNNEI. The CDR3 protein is CASSQSTGAGNTIYF. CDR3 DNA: TGTGCCAGCAGTCAATCGACAGGGGCTGGAAACACCATATATTTT. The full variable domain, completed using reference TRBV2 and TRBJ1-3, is EPEVTQTPSHQVTQMGQEVILRCVPISNHLYFYWYRQILGQKVEFLVSFYNNEISEKSEIFDDQFSVERPDGSNFTLKIRSTKLEDSAMYFCASSQSTGAGNTIYFGEGSWLTVV.

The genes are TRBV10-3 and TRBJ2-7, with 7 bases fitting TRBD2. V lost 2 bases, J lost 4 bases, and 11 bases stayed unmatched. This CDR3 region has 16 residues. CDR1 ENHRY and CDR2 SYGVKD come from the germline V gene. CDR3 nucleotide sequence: TGTGCCATCAGTGAGAGGAGCGGGATCTCTCATTACGAGCAGTACTTC. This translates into CAISERSGISHYEQYF.

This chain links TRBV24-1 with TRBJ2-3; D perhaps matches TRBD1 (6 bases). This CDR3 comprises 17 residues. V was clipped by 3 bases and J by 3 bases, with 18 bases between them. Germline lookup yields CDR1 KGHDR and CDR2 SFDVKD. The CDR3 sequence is CATSDRLGRGATDTQYF. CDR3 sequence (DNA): TGTGCCACCAGTGATCGATTGGGCAGGGGCGCGACAGATACGCAGTATTTT.

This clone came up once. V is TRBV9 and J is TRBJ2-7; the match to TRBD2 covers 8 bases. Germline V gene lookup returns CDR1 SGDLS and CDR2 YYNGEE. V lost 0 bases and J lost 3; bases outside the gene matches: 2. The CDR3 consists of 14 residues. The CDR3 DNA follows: TGTGCCAGCAGCGTAGGAACTAGCGGCTACGAGCAGTACTTC. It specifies CASSVGTSGYEQYF.

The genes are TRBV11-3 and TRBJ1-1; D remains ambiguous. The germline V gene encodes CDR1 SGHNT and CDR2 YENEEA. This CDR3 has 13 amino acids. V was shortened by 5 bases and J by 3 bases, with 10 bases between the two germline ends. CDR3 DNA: TGTGCCAGCAGCCGTCCGGGTTACACTGAAGCTTTCTTT. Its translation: CASSRPGYTEAFF.

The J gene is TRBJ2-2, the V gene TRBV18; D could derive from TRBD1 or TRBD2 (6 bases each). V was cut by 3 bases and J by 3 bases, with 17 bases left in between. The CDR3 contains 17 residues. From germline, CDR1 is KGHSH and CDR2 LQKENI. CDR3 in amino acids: CASSPIPGALDTGELFF. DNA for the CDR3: TGTGCCAGCTCACCGATCCCGGGGGCCTTGGACACCGGGGAGCTGTTTTTT.

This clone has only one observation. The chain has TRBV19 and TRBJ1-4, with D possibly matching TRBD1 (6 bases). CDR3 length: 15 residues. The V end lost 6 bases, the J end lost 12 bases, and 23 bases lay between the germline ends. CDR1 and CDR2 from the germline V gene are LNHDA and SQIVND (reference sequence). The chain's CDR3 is CASSDAQGFRGELFF. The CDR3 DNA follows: TGTGCCAGTAGCGATGCACAGGGTTTTAGAGGAGAACTGTTTTTT.

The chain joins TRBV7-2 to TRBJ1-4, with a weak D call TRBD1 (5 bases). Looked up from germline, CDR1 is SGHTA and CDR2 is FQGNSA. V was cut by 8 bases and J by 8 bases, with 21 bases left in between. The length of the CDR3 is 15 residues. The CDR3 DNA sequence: TGTGCCAGCGGGTTTAGCGGAGGGGTAGGAGAAAAACTGTTTTTT. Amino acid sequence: CASGFSGGVGEKLFF.

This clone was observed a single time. Here the CDR3 DNA reads TGTGCCAGCAGAAAGGAAGGGGATTCACCCCTCCACTTT. This gives the protein CASRKEGDSPLHF. The chain links TRBV2 to TRBJ1-6, with D perhaps TRBD1 (5 bases). The CDR3 loop spans 13 amino acids. With 6 bases removed from V and 8 bases from J, the gap between germline ends came to 11 bases. Germline V gene data show CDR1 as SNHLY and CDR2 as FYNNEI. Drawing the rest from reference TRBV2 and TRBJ1-6, the complete variable domain is EPEVTQTPSHQVTQMGQEVILRCVPISNHLYFYWYRQILGQKVEFLVSFYNNEISEKSEIFDDQFSVERPDGSNFTLKIRSTKLEDSAMYFCASRKEGDSPLHFGNGTRLTVT.

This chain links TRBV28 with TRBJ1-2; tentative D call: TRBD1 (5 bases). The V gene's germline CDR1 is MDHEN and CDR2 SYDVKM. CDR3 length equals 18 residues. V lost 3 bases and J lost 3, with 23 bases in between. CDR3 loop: CASSFLGHRLRRHYGYTF. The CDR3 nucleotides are TGTGCCAGCAGTTTCCTCGGACATCGGCTACGACGCCACTATGGCTACACCTTC.

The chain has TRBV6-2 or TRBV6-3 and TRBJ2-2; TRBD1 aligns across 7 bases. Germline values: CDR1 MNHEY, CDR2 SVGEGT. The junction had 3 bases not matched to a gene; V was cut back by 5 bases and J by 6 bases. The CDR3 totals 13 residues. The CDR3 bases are TGTGCCAGCAGTCGACAGGGTTCCGGGGAGCTGTTTTTT. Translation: CASSRQGSGELFF.

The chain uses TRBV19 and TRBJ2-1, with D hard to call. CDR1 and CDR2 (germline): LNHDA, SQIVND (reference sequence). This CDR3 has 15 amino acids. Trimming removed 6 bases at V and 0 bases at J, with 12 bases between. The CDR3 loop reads CASRGNRNSYNEQFF. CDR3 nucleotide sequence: TGTGCCAGTAGGGGGAATCGGAACTCCTACAATGAGCAGTTCTTC. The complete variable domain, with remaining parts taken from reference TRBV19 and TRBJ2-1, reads DGGITQSPKYLFRKEGQNVTLSCEQNLNHDAMYWYRQDPGQGLRLIYYSQIVNDFQKGDIAEGYSVSREKKESFPLTVTSAQKNPTAFYLCASRGNRNSYNEQFFGPGTRLTVL.

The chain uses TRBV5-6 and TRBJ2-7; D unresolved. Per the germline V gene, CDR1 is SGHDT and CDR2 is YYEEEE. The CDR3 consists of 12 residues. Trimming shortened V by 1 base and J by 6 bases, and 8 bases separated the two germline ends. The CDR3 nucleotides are TGTGCCAGCAGCTTGTACACCGGCGAGCAGTACTTC. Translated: CASSLYTGEQYF.

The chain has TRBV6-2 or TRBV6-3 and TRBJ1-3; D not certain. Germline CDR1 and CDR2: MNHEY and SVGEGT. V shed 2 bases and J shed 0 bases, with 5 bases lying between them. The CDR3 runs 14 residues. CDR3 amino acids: CASSYRSSGNTIYF. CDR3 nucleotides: TGTGCCAGCAGTTACCGGAGCTCTGGAAACACCATATATTTT.

The CDR3 sequence: CAISESNYGLWATGELFF. In DNA, the CDR3 is TGTGCCATCAGTGAGTCGAATTACGGACTATGGGCCACCGGGGAGCTGTTTTTT. The chain employs TRBV10-3 and TRBJ2-2, with a weak D call TRBD2 (6 bases). Trimming removed 0 bases at V and 4 bases at J, with 18 bases between. CDR3 size: 18 residues. The germline V gene encodes CDR1 ENHRY and CDR2 SYGVKD.

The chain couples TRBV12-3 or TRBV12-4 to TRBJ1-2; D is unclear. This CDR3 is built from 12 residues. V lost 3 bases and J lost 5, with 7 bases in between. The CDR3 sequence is CASSFVKYGYTF. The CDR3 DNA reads TGTGCCAGCAGTTTTGTCAAGTATGGCTACACCTTC.

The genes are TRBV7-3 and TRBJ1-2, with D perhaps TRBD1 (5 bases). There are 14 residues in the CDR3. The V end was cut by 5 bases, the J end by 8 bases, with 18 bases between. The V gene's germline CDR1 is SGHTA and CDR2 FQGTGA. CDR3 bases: TGTGCCAGCAGCGCGGGACCGCCCGGGGAAGGCTACACCTTC. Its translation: CASSAGPPGEGYTF.